Sequencing of this TCR beta chain was carried out in a study of control samples from healthy donors and cancer patients. Trimming stripped 0 bases from V and 1 base from J, with 12 bases between. CDR1 and CDR2 (germline): GTSNPN, SVGIG (reference sequence). The CDR3 has 15 amino acids. Produced via immunoSEQ multiplex PCR; TCRdb's table is partial and in-frame only. The sample includes just under 150,000 clones, 75% to 95% seen only once; the top ten take approximately 3.2%. Sample: blood. This receptor was taken from a man in his thirties or forties in good health. The chain carries TRBV30 and TRBJ1-1; the D is unclear. CDR3 residues: CAWSVQIIGNTEAFF. CDR3 DNA sequence: TGTGCCTGGAGTGTACAGATAATCGGGAACACTGAAGCTTTCTTT.